Listed here are 31 T cell receptor beta chains from one sample, sequenced in a study of T-cell reconstitution after alpha-beta-depleted transplantation in children. As it was prepared, the TCRbeta library received unique molecular identifiers. TCRdb called the PCR reads again in MiXCR, with one record for every CDR3 protein. The table lists around 450,000 distinct CDR3 sequences, about 11% of them singletons. Specimen: PBMCs, collected before TCRalphabeta/CD19-depleted stem cell transplant. Receptors originate from a child between 2 and 9 years old with inherited bone marrow failure, due to receive a stem cell transplant.

This clonotype was seen at least ten times. The J gene is TRBJ1-1, the V gene TRBV20-1; D is unresolved. This CDR3 spans 12 amino acids. From germline, CDR1 is DFQATT and CDR2 SNEGSKA (reference sequence). The ends were cut back, 7 bases at V and 0 bases at J, with 9 bases in the middle. In DNA, the CDR3 is TGCAGTGAGTGGGCTGTGAACACTGAAGCTTTCTTT. It codes for CSEWAVNTEAFF.

In its sample, this clonotype was seen a few times. The CDR3, as DNA: TGTGCCAGCAGCGCCGACAGGGCGGCGCCCCAGCATTTT. Protein: CASSADRAAPQHF. The chain is built from TRBV12-3 or TRBV12-4 and TRBJ1-5, with 7 bases matching TRBD1. The CDR3 totals 13 residues. After removal of 6 bases from V and 9 bases from J, the junction contained 8 bases not matched to a gene.

The rearrangement joins TRBV9 to TRBJ2-2; D assignment may be TRBD1 or TRBD2 (5 bases each). The CDR3 length is 15 residues. CDR1 is SGDLS and CDR2 is YYNGEE in the germline V gene. The V end lost 2 bases, the J end lost 5 bases, and 13 bases lay between the germline ends. The CDR3 coding sequence is TGTGCCAGCAGCGTTGGGACCACGAGGACCGGGGAGCTGTTTTTT. Amino acids: CASSVGTTRTGELFF.

This clonotype was counted ten times or more. The chain employs TRBV25-1 and TRBJ2-5, with 8 bases identical to TRBD1. J gave up 5 bases and V 5 bases, and 7 bases lay outside the gene matches. This CDR3 spans 14 amino acids. The germline CDR1 and CDR2 sequences are MGHDK and SYGVNS. CDR3 in amino acids: CASSPWTGRETQYF. CDR3 sequence (DNA): TGTGCCAGCAGTCCGTGGACAGGGAGGGAGACCCAGTACTTC.

The table lists this clonotype with many counts. V is TRBV5-1 and J is TRBJ2-7; a possible D gene is TRBD2 (7 bases). CDR3 size: 15 residues. V was cut by 5 bases and J by 2 bases, with 17 bases left in between. Germline assignment: CDR1 SGHRS and CDR2 YFSETQ. CDR3 residues: CASSWGLAETYEQYF. The CDR3 DNA follows: TGCGCCAGCAGTTGGGGGCTAGCGGAGACCTACGAGCAGTACTTC.

This clonotype was observed a few times. The junction departs from germline at one end; a sequencing error may be responsible. V gene TRBV5-4 combines with J gene TRBJ2-1; the match to TRBD2 covers 9 bases. CDR3 length equals 14 residues. CDR1 is SGHNT, CDR2 YYREEE, per germline (reference sequence). This CDR3 reads CAVGGRATYNEQFF. The CDR3 DNA reads TGCGCTGTTGGCGGGAGGGCCACCTACAATGAGCAGTTCTTC. Filled out from reference TRBV5-4 and TRBJ2-1, the complete variable domain reads ETGVTQSPTHLIKTRGQQVTLRCSSQSGHNTVSWYQQALGQGPQFIFQYYREEENGRGNFPPRFSGLQFPNYSSELNVNALELDDSALYLCAVGGRATYNEQFFGPGTRLTVL.

Many counts were recorded for this clonotype. V is TRBV11-2 and J is TRBJ2-1; D perhaps matches TRBD1 (6 bases). The V and J ends lost 4 bases and 7 bases respectively, with 8 bases between them. Germline loops: CDR1 SGHAT, CDR2 FQNNGV. CDR3 length equals 12 residues. The CDR3 loop reads CASSSGQNEQFF. DNA of the CDR3: TGTGCCAGCAGCTCCGGACAGAATGAGCAGTTCTTC.

Many counts were recorded for this clonotype. This sequence joins TRBV5-6 and TRBJ2-1; no clear D gene. There are 14 residues in the CDR3. Germline CDR1 and CDR2: SGHDT and YYEEEE. The V end lost 0 bases, the J end lost 4 bases, and 8 bases lay between the germline ends. DNA of the CDR3: TGTGCCAGCAGCTTGGCGCCGGCGTACAATGAGCAGTTCTTC. Protein: CASSLAPAYNEQFF.

This clonotype was seen at least ten times. The gene calls are TRBV24-1 and TRBJ1-1; D not certain. V shed 1 base and J shed 3 bases, with 5 bases lying between them. The CDR3 contains 13 residues. Per the germline V gene, CDR1 is KGHDR and CDR2 is SFDVKD. CDR3 coding DNA: TGTGCCACCAGTGATTTAGGATACACTGAAGCTTTCTTT. It is translated as CATSDLGYTEAFF.

This clonotype was observed many times. The chain uses TRBV4-1 and TRBJ1-1, with TRBD1 matching 9 bases. The CDR3 covers 15 residues. The V gene end was trimmed by 0 bases and the J gene end by 8 bases; junction bases not matched to a gene: 7. Germline lookup yields CDR1 MGHRA and CDR2 YSYEKL. DNA for the CDR3: TGCGCCAGCAGCCAAGATCACAGGGGGCTCGAAGAAGCTTTCTTT. It specifies CASSQDHRGLEEAFF.

This clonotype was detected many times. The J gene is TRBJ2-3, the V gene TRBV4-3; D possibly corresponds to TRBD2 (6 bases). CDR1 and CDR2 from the germline V gene are LGHNA and YSLEER. CDR3 length: 14 residues. V was clipped by 0 bases and J by 7 bases, with 11 bases between them. DNA of the CDR3: TGCGCCAGCAGCCAAGATTGGAGGGATTATACGCAGTATTTT. Protein sequence: CASSQDWRDYTQYF.

Ten or more counts support this clonotype. The chain is built from TRBV5-1 and TRBJ2-3, with 13 positions matching TRBD2. J was trimmed by 2 bases and V by 7 bases; bases with no gene match: 1. The germline CDR1 and CDR2 sequences are SGHRS and YFSETQ. The CDR3 contains 14 residues. The CDR3 DNA sequence: TGCGCCAGCGGGACTAGCGGGATCACAGATACGCAGTATTTT. This encodes CASGTSGITDTQYF.

A remark on this clonotype: This may come from a read error, since a much larger clone is one base off. The V and J genes are TRBV10-3 and TRBJ2-3; 10 bases fit TRBD2. J gave up 2 bases and V 7 bases, and 6 bases lay outside the gene matches. Germline V gene sequence: CDR1 ENHRY, CDR2 SYGVKD. The CDR3 loop spans 15 amino acids. This CDR3 reads CAIKAGTSATDTQYF. The CDR3 nucleotides are TGTGCCATCAAAGCAGGGACTAGCGCCACAGATACGCAGTATTTT.

This clonotype was recorded at least ten times. The J gene is TRBJ2-5, the V gene TRBV3-1, with TRBD2 matching over 10 bases. Germline-derived CDR1 and CDR2 are LGHDT and YNNKEL (reference sequence). This CDR3 has 16 residues. V lost 4 bases to trimming and J lost 1 base; unmatched junction nucleotides: 6. Here the CDR3 reads CASSPWTSGPQETQYF. Written as DNA, the CDR3 is TGTGCCAGCAGCCCGTGGACTAGCGGTCCCCAAGAGACCCAGTACTTC.

As for this clonotype: This clone may be a read error of a much larger clone one base away. V gene TRBV7-2 combines with J gene TRBJ2-2; D unresolved. V dropped 5 bases and J dropped 6 bases, with 13 bases sitting between them. This CDR3 spans 14 amino acids. Germline V gene data show CDR1 as SGHTA and CDR2 as FQGNSA. The CDR3 loop reads CASSLTTESGELFF. The CDR3 DNA sequence: TGTGCCAGCAGCCTAACGACGGAATCCGGGGAGCTGTTTTTT.

This clonotype showed up many times. The chain has TRBV14 and TRBJ2-7; TRBD2 is a possible D gene (5 bases). The CDR3 consists of 14 residues. CDR1 SGHDN and CDR2 FVKESK come from the germline V gene. Deletions cut 3 bases from V and 7 bases from J, with 16 bases between. The CDR3 DNA reads as TGTGCCAGCAGCCATCTACCGACGACGGGGGAGCAGTACTTC. Its protein is CASSHLPTTGEQYF.

This clonotype has ten or more counts. The chain couples TRBV7-8 to TRBJ2-7; unclear D gene. Per germline, CDR1 SGHVS and CDR2 FQNEAQ. The CDR3 loop spans 17 amino acids. The V and J ends lost 0 bases and 0 bases respectively, with 15 bases between them. CDR3 DNA sequence: TGTGCCAGCAGCTTAGCGGGCAGGCCACAAAGCTCCTACGAGCAGTACTTC. Its protein product is CASSLAGRPQSSYEQYF.

This clonotype was recorded at least ten times. The chain couples TRBV10-3 to TRBJ2-1; TRBD2 matches 15 bases. The CDR3 sequence is 19 residues long. The trim removed 7 bases at V and 0 bases at J, leaving 10 bases unmatched. CDR1 ENHRY and CDR2 SYGVKD come from the germline V gene. The chain's CDR3 is CAITSGLAGGPTSYNEQFF. The CDR3 nucleotides read TGTGCCATCACCTCCGGACTAGCGGGAGGGCCAACCTCCTACAATGAGCAGTTCTTC.

The chain employs TRBV28 and TRBJ1-4; 7 bases line up with TRBD1. The CDR3 spans 14 residues. The junction had 8 bases not matched to a gene; V was cut back by 8 bases and J by 5 bases. CDR1 is MDHEN and CDR2 is SYDVKM in the germline V gene. This chain's CDR3 is CASGSGGPNEKLFF. In nucleotides, the CDR3 is TGTGCCAGCGGGTCAGGGGGACCGAATGAAAAACTGTTTTTT.

This clonotype was detected ten times or more. The chain combines TRBV27 with TRBJ2-7; D unresolved. The CDR3 runs 17 residues. Trimming pared 0 bases from V and 0 bases from J, leaving 15 bases between. The germline V gene encodes CDR1 MNHEY and CDR2 SMNVEV (reference sequence). Here the CDR3 reads CASSLSAGQASSYEQYF. CDR3 DNA: TGTGCCAGCAGTTTATCGGCTGGGCAAGCCAGCTCCTACGAGCAGTACTTC.

This clonotype was recorded many times. The rearrangement joins TRBV6-2 or TRBV6-3 to TRBJ1-1; tentatively, D is TRBD1 (5 bases). The germline gives CDR1 MNHEY, CDR2 SVGEGT. V lost 6 bases, J lost 4 bases, and 12 bases lay in between. CDR3 length: 13 residues. The CDR3: CASSHSGGTEAFF. CDR3 DNA: TGTGCCAGCAGCCACTCGGGGGGCACTGAAGCTTTCTTT.

This clonotype occurred a few times. The rearrangement uses TRBV19 and TRBJ2-3, with a weak D call TRBD2 (7 bases). Deletions cut 5 bases from V and 0 bases from J, with 12 bases between. Germline CDR1 and CDR2: LNHDA and SQIVND (reference sequence). The CDR3 loop spans 15 amino acids. Written as DNA, the CDR3 is TGTGCCAGTAGTTTGGCGGGGGCTAGCACAGATACGCAGTATTTT. As protein: CASSLAGASTDTQYF.

This clonotype was detected ten times or more. The chain uses TRBV13 and TRBJ2-1, with 9 bases lining up with TRBD1. Germline V gene data show CDR1 as PRHDT and CDR2 as FYEKMQ (reference sequence). The CDR3 length is 15 residues. V lost 5 bases to trimming and J lost 6 bases; unmatched junction nucleotides: 8. CDR3 region: CASSHPGTGFNEQFF. The CDR3 nucleotides read TGTGCCAGCAGCCATCCCGGGACAGGGTTCAATGAGCAGTTCTTC.

Concerning this clonotype: A junction boundary mismatches the germline segment, possibly from a read error. The rearrangement links TRBV20-1 to TRBJ1-5, with 8 bases identical to TRBD1. This CDR3 has 16 amino acids. The germline gives CDR1 DFQATT, CDR2 SNEGSKA (reference sequence). Here the CDR3 DNA reads TGCTGTGCTAGAGACACGACAGGGGCCTATGGTCAGCCCCAGCATTTT. This encodes CCARDTTGAYGQPQHF.

This clonotype was counted ten times or more. The chain recombines TRBV12-3 or TRBV12-4 with TRBJ2-7, with 9 nucleotides matching TRBD2. The CDR3 runs to 15 residues. V lost 3 bases, J lost 5 bases, and 8 bases stayed unmatched. This CDR3 is CASSFGGRGVDEQYF. The CDR3 region has the DNA TGTGCCAGCAGTTTTGGCGGGAGGGGAGTGGACGAGCAGTACTTC.

This clonotype has a count of ten or more. The chain couples TRBV7-9 to TRBJ2-7; TRBD1 is a possible D gene (6 bases). The germline V gene has CDR1 SEHNR and CDR2 FQNEAQ (reference sequence). Trimming left V 5 bases short and J 2 bases short, with 16 bases between. The CDR3 contains 15 residues. Written as DNA, the CDR3 is TGTGCCAGCAGCCCTGCTGGGGGCATTCCCTACGAGCAGTACTTC. Amino acid sequence: CASSPAGGIPYEQYF. Together with reference TRBV7-9 and TRBJ2-7, the CDR3 gives the full variable domain: DTGVSQNPRHKITKRGQNVTFRCDPISEHNRLYWYRQTLGQGPEFLTYFQNEAQLEKSRLLSDRFSAERPKGSFSTLEIQRTEQGDSAMYLCASSPAGGIPYEQYFGPGTRLTVT.

This clonotype was observed at least ten times. The V and J genes are TRBV6-2 or TRBV6-3 and TRBJ1-1; D ambiguous. V was pared by 0 bases and J by 0 bases, with 8 bases between. The germline V gene encodes CDR1 MNHEY and CDR2 SVGEGT. The CDR3 spans 15 residues. The CDR3 spells CASSYSRALNTEAFF. CDR3 coding DNA: TGTGCCAGCAGTTACTCGAGGGCCCTGAACACTGAAGCTTTCTTT.

This clonotype was observed a handful of times. The chain joins TRBV28 to TRBJ1-1; 7 bases agree with TRBD1. The V segment lost 6 bases and the J segment 0 bases; nucleotides outside the gene matches: 7. The germline CDR1 and CDR2 sequences are MDHEN and SYDVKM. The CDR3 extends over 15 amino acids. CDR3 protein: CASSCRDSVNTEAFF. For the CDR3, the DNA is TGTGCCAGCAGCTGCCGGGACAGTGTGAACACTGAAGCTTTCTTT. The full variable domain, rest sourced from reference TRBV28 and TRBJ1-1, is DVKVTQSSRYLVKRTGEKVFLECVQDMDHENMFWYRQDPGLGLRLIYFSYDVKMKEKGDIPEGYSVSREKKERFSLILESASTNQTSMYLCASSCRDSVNTEAFFGQGTRLTVV.

This clonotype has more than one count but fewer than ten. The V gene is TRBV5-1, the J gene TRBJ2-3; D may be TRBD2 (6 bases). This CDR3 comprises 16 residues. Germline loops: CDR1 SGHRS, CDR2 YFSETQ. The V end lost 2 bases, the J end lost 1 base, and 14 bases lay between the germline ends. DNA for the CDR3: TGCGCCAGCAGCTTCCTGGGAGGCTTGGGCACAGATACGCAGTATTTT. Its translation is CASSFLGGLGTDTQYF.

The rearrangement uses TRBV12-3 or TRBV12-4 and TRBJ2-5; D is uncertain. CDR3 length equals 12 residues. The V gene lost 2 bases and the J gene lost 12 bases, with 13 bases spanning the gap. The CDR3 DNA sequence: TGTGCCAGCAGTTTAAACCCCACTGCCGAGTACTTC. This encodes CASSLNPTAEYF.

This clonotype was counted many times. The chain combines TRBV7-7 with TRBJ2-5; 9 positions agree with TRBD2. V shed 3 bases, J shed 3 bases, and the junction held 14 bases outside the gene matches. Germline V gene data show CDR1 as SSHAT and CDR2 as FNYEAQ (reference sequence). This CDR3 contains 18 residues. The CDR3 loop reads CASSFYVSGRGAEETQYF. CDR3 bases: TGTGCCAGCAGCTTTTATGTTAGCGGGAGAGGGGCCGAAGAGACCCAGTACTTC.